This T cell receptor beta chain was recovered during a study of blood T cell repertoires in COVID-19. Whole-study context: COVID-19 samples from acute and convalescent phases originated in the United States, Italy and Spain. The cDNA or gDNA used as material had been derived from T cells, B-cell-depleted T cells, or PBMCs.

Per the germline V gene, CDR1 is SQVTM and CDR2 is ANQGSEA. V was pared by 6 bases and J by 0 bases, with 9 bases between. The length of the CDR3 is 14 residues. Method: immunoSEQ multiplex PCR; TCRdb's copy keeps in-frame clones and lacks some. There are about 220,000 clones in the sample; 80% to 85% occur only once, and about 7% lies in the top ten. This rearrangement joins TRBV29-1 to TRBJ2-6; D not certain. The sequencing input was PBMCs or T cells enriched from blood (not recorded which). The receptor comes from a woman aged 35 to 49 who had recovered from COVID-19. In DNA form, the CDR3 reads TGCAGCGTGAGAATACCCTCTGGGGCCAACGTCCTGACTTTC. As protein: CSVRIPSGANVLTF.